This passage covers 25 T cell receptor beta chains from one sample sequenced in a study of CD8+CD57+ T cells in acquired aplastic anemia (dated by TCRdb to 2016 to 2019). Sequencing instrument: Illumina HiSeq 2000. Genomic DNA served as template for TCR beta VDJ combination and CDR3 sequence profiling. TCRdb took the public reads, trimmed them with fastp at Q25, ran MiXCR for clone calling and kept in-frame beta chains. CDR3 protein sequences are deduplicated, and each keeps its most common genes and DNA. The sample includes roughly 190,000 distinct CDR3 sequences, with 48% observed a single time. 9.7% of the sample is taken by the ten largest. Patients chosen for sequencing had shown expansion of CD8+CD57+ cells by flow cytometry. The sequencing input was sorted CD4+, CD8+, or CD8+CD57+ T cells (not recorded which) from PBMCs. The receptors originated from a human donor with aplastic anemia.

The sample holds a few counts of this clonotype. V and J are TRBV2 and TRBJ2-2; possibly TRBD2 for D (6 bases). Germline V lookup: CDR1 SNHLY, CDR2 FYNNEI. The CDR3 is made up of 15 amino acids. V was trimmed by 6 bases and J by 2 bases, leaving 13 bases between them. CDR3 nucleotides: TGTGCCAGCAGAATCCTCGGGAGTAACACCGGGGAGCTGTTTTTT. As protein: CASRILGSNTGELFF.

This clonotype was detected only once. The V call is TRBV7-3, the J call TRBJ1-6; 9 positions agree with TRBD1. CDR1 is SGHTA, CDR2 FQGTGA, per germline. The CDR3 has 18 residues. V shed 6 bases and J 0 bases; nucleotides not matched to a gene: 9. CDR3 loop: CASSDRGQGSSYNSPLHF. The CDR3 region has the DNA TGTGCCAGCAGTGATAGGGGACAGGGAAGCTCCTATAATTCACCCCTCCACTTT.

The chain joins TRBV14 to TRBJ1-1; D possibly corresponds to TRBD1 (5 bases). The length of the CDR3 is 14 residues. V was trimmed by 2 bases and J by 5 bases, leaving 12 bases between them. The V gene's germline CDR1 is SGHDN and CDR2 FVKESK. As DNA, the CDR3 is TGTGCCAGCAGCCAACTGCCGGGGGGGACTGAAGCTTTCTTT. Protein: CASSQLPGGTEAFF.

This clonotype appeared many times. V and J are TRBV6-1 and TRBJ2-7; 7 positions agree with TRBD1. With 7 bases clipped from V and 2 bases from J, the junction kept 5 bases outside the gene matches. Germline values: CDR1 MNHNS, CDR2 SASEGT. This CDR3 is built from 13 residues. The CDR3 region is CASTEGAAYEQYF. CDR3 DNA sequence: TGTGCCAGCACCGAGGGGGCAGCCTACGAGCAGTACTTC.

V usage is TRBV11-2 and J usage is TRBJ2-7, with D perhaps assigned TRBD1 or TRBD2 (5 bases each). Trimming removed 0 bases at V and 3 bases at J, with 12 bases between. This CDR3 is built from 15 residues. Germline loops: CDR1 SGHAT, CDR2 FQNNGV. CDR3 nucleotides: TGTGCCAGCAGCTTAGAGGGACGGCTTGGCTACGAGCAGTACTTC. Its protein product is CASSLEGRLGYEQYF.

Details on this clonotype: This may come from a read error, since a much larger clone is one base off. The CDR3 nucleotides are TGTGTCAGCAGGTCCGGGGCAGTATCTTCACCCCTCCACTTT. Its protein is CVSRSGAVSSPLHF. The rearrangement links TRBV12-3 or TRBV12-4 to TRBJ1-6; D is possibly TRBD1 (5 bases). The CDR3 sequence is 14 residues long.

The genes are TRBV6-4 and TRBJ2-1; 7 nucleotides agree with TRBD2. V shed 4 bases, J shed 5 bases, and the junction held 8 bases outside the gene matches. The CDR3 is 15 residues long. The germline V gene encodes CDR1 MRHNA and CDR2 SNTAGT. In DNA form, the CDR3 reads TGTGCCAGCAGTGTGTCTAGCGGTCAGAACAATGAGCAGTTCTTC. This encodes CASSVSSGQNNEQFF.

This clonotype has a handful of counts. The chain carries TRBV10-3 and TRBJ2-2, with 7 bases aligning to TRBD2. J gave up 1 base and V 10 bases, and 3 bases lay outside the gene matches. CDR1 is ENHRY, CDR2 SYGVKD, per germline. The CDR3 consists of 13 residues. As DNA, the CDR3 is TGTGCCACTAGCGGTGAGAACACCGGGGAGCTGTTTTTT. Its translation: CATSGENTGELFF.

The chain joins TRBV11-3 to TRBJ2-7, with TRBD1 matching over 9 bases. Trimming took 1 base from V and 2 from J; bases not matched to a gene: 3. The CDR3 runs to 15 residues. Per germline, CDR1 SGHNT and CDR2 YENEEA. CDR3 sequence (DNA): TGTGCCAGCAGCTTAGTAGGGACAGGGACCTACGAGCAGTACTTC. Translating it yields CASSLVGTGTYEQYF.

The chain combines TRBV14 with TRBJ1-2; tentative D call: TRBD1 (6 bases). V was clipped by 1 base and J by 8 bases, with 11 bases between them. CDR3 length equals 13 residues. Germline-derived CDR1 and CDR2 are SGHDN and FVKESK. The CDR3 bases are TGTGCCAGCAGCCAAGTGGGGGCTAGCGGCTACACCTTC. It is translated as CASSQVGASGYTF.

This clonotype was recorded a few times. A much larger clone differs from this one at a single base, so this may be a read error. This chain joins TRBV6-5 and TRBJ1-6; D gene unclear. V lost 6 bases, J lost 16 bases, and 22 bases lay in between. Germline lookup yields CDR1 MNHEY and CDR2 SVGAGI. CDR3 size: 14 residues. CDR3 nucleotide sequence: TGTGCCAGCAGACTCGATGAACACGCCAAGGTTCTCCACTTT. Translating gives CASRLDEHAKVLHF.

The chain has TRBV10-3 and TRBJ2-1; D may be TRBD1 or TRBD2 (5 bases each). V was shortened by 10 bases and J by 5 bases, with 30 bases between the two germline ends. CDR3 length: 18 amino acids. Germline V gives CDR1 ENHRY, CDR2 SYGVKD. The CDR3 protein is CASNTGRLDGRPNNEQFF. CDR3 nucleotide sequence: TGTGCCAGCAACACGGGACGTCTGGATGGACGACCAAACAATGAGCAGTTCTTC.

The chain uses TRBV25-1 and TRBJ2-7, with 8 bases lining up with TRBD1. Germline-derived CDR1 and CDR2 are MGHDK and SYGVNS. There are 15 residues in the CDR3. V lost 4 bases and J lost 2; bases outside the gene matches: 7. CDR3 residues: CASSGHGQGAYEQYF. The CDR3 region has the DNA TGTGCCAGCAGTGGTCACGGACAGGGTGCCTACGAGCAGTACTTC.

This rearrangement joins TRBV24-1 to TRBJ2-1, with D perhaps TRBD1 or TRBD2 (7 bases each). Germline V gene data show CDR1 as KGHDR and CDR2 as SFDVKD. The CDR3 runs to 16 residues. The V and J ends lost 10 bases and 1 base respectively, with 19 bases between them. The CDR3 nucleotides are TGTGCCACAGCAGGGGGGGCAGGGATATCCTACAATGAGCAGTTCTTC. This encodes CATAGGAGISYNEQFF.

Remarks on this clonotype: A much larger clone differs by one base, so this may be a read error. This chain links TRBV27 with TRBJ2-7; D is perhaps TRBD1 (6 bases). The CDR3 totals 14 residues. The germline V gene has CDR1 MNHEY and CDR2 SMNVEV (reference sequence). Trimming took off 2 bases at V and 1 base at J, with 9 bases between the two ends. CDR3 in amino acids: CASSLKGQSYEQYF. DNA of the CDR3: TGTGCCAGCAGTTTAAAAGGACAGTCCTACGAGCAGTACTTC.

J is TRBJ1-1 and V is TRBV7-9; D not certain. From germline, CDR1 is SEHNR and CDR2 FQNEAQ (reference sequence). The CDR3 totals 12 residues. V gave up 5 bases and J gave up 5 bases, with 9 bases separating them. The CDR3 sequence is CASSPPWTEAFF. CDR3 DNA sequence: TGTGCCAGCAGCCCCCCCTGGACTGAAGCTTTCTTT.

The sample holds many counts of this clonotype. The chain uses TRBV5-1 and TRBJ2-7; 9 bases align to TRBD1. Germline trimming cut 1 base from V and 5 bases from J; bases unmatched to any gene: 4. Germline V gene lookup returns CDR1 SGHRS and CDR2 YFSETQ. The length of the CDR3 is 14 residues. DNA for the CDR3: TGCGCCAGCAGCTTGCAACAGGGGGCCAACGAGCAGTACTTC. It specifies CASSLQQGANEQYF.

This clonotype was recorded at least ten times. The chain carries TRBV19 and TRBJ1-2; maybe TRBD1 (5 bases). Deletions cut 7 bases from V and 3 bases from J, with 12 bases between. The V gene's germline CDR1 is LNHDA and CDR2 SQIVND (reference sequence). CDR3 length: 13 residues. DNA for the CDR3: TGTGCCAGTATCCCAGAGGGACACTATGGCTACACCTTC. This translates into CASIPEGHYGYTF.

This clonotype was seen repeatedly, ten times or more. The chain has TRBV19 and TRBJ1-5; D is ambiguous. The CDR3 spans 13 residues. Trimming took off 7 bases at V and 3 bases at J, with 10 bases between the two ends. The germline CDR1 and CDR2 sequences are LNHDA and SQIVND (reference sequence). The CDR3 region is CASTEQLNQPQHF. The CDR3 region has the DNA TGTGCCAGTACTGAACAGCTCAATCAGCCCCAGCATTTT.

This chain joins TRBV24-1 and TRBJ2-3, with 9 bases identical to TRBD1. The CDR3 totals 17 residues. J was trimmed by 8 bases and V by 4 bases; bases with no gene match: 15. Germline V gives CDR1 KGHDR, CDR2 SFDVKD. CDR3 nucleotides: TGTGCCACCAGTGACTCTACAGGGGGCCTGAGCACGGGTACGCAGTATTTT. This encodes CATSDSTGGLSTGTQYF.

The chain is built from TRBV6-1 and TRBJ2-7; TRBD2 agrees at 11 bases. CDR1 MNHNS and CDR2 SASEGT come from the germline V gene. This CDR3 is built from 14 residues. The V and J ends lost 6 bases and 6 bases, in that order; junction bases with no gene match: 7. The CDR3 nucleotides are TGTGCCAGCAGGAATTCACTAGCGGGAGCCGAGCAGTACTTC. This codes for CASRNSLAGAEQYF.

Comment on this clonotype: A much larger clone lies one base from this, so it may be a read error. The chain joins TRBV5-1 to TRBJ2-1; 8 bases line up with TRBD2. The CDR3 totals 17 residues. Germline-derived CDR1 and CDR2 are SGHRS and YFSETQ. Written as DNA, the CDR3 is TGCGCCAGCAGCTTGGTGCGGGAGGCCTTTACCTACAATGAGCAGCTCTTC. Its protein product is CASSLVREAFTYNEQLF.

Remarks on this clonotype: An end of the junction differs from the germline gene, which may be a read error. The rearrangement uses TRBV2 and TRBJ2-7; D call uncertain. The CDR3 extends over 11 amino acids. Per germline, CDR1 SNHLY and CDR2 FYNNEI. CDR3 sequence (DNA): TGTGCCAGCAGCCCGGTTTACGAGCAGTGCTTC. It yields the protein CASSPVYEQCF.

This clonotype was counted many times. The chain carries TRBV19 and TRBJ1-2, with no clear D. Germline V gene sequence: CDR1 LNHDA, CDR2 SQIVND (reference sequence). V lost 8 bases to trimming and J lost 8 bases, with 12 bases between them. The CDR3 covers 11 residues. This CDR3 is CASLGLSGYTF. In DNA, the CDR3 is TGTGCCAGTCTCGGCCTGAGCGGCTACACCTTC.

This clonotype was seen ten or more times. At one end the junction does not follow the germline gene, possibly because of a read error. The gene calls are TRBV7-7 and TRBJ1-1, with 9 positions matching TRBD1. There are 17 residues in the CDR3. CDR1 and CDR2 (germline): SSHAT, FNYEAQ (reference sequence). CDR3 in amino acids: CASSLASDRGYNTEAFF. CDR3 nucleotide sequence: TGTGCTAGCAGCTTAGCGAGCGACAGGGGGTATAACACTGAAGCTTTCTTT.